Shown below are 30 T cell receptor beta chains from a single sample sequenced in a study of OX40 agonist ivuxolimab in advanced cancers. Produced via immunoSEQ multiplex PCR; TCRdb's table is partial and in-frame only. The sample has around 68,000 clones, 86% seen once. The specimen comprised CD4+ or CD8+ T cells sorted from blood, sampled in a trial of the OX40 agonist ivuxolimab. These TCRs come from an adult with an advanced solid tumor such as melanoma, head and neck, liver or kidney cancer.

The chain carries TRBV10-2 and TRBJ1-3; 8 bases map to TRBD1. The CDR3 is 15 residues long. The germline V gene encodes CDR1 WSHSY and CDR2 SAAADI. V gave up 5 bases and J gave up 2 bases; unmatched junction bases: 5. This CDR3 is CASSTSGGPGNTIYF. The CDR3 bases are TGCGCCAGCAGTACTTCAGGGGGCCCTGGAAACACCATATATTTT.

The V and J genes are TRBV10-3 and TRBJ2-7, with 7 positions matching TRBD2. Trimming removed 3 bases from V and 5 bases from J; junction bases left unmatched: 10. CDR3 length: 15 residues. Germline V CDR1 and CDR2: ENHRY, SYGVKD. CDR3 DNA: TGTGCCATCAGTGATTCGCTGACTAGCAATCACGAGCAGTACTTC. Protein product: CAISDSLTSNHEQYF.

The rearrangement links TRBV25-1 to TRBJ2-7; possibly TRBD1 for D (6 bases). The germline gives CDR1 MGHDK, CDR2 SYGVNS. This CDR3 has 12 amino acids. Trimming pared 8 bases from V and 2 bases from J, leaving 10 bases between. CDR3 in amino acids: CASGGSTYEQYF. The CDR3 DNA reads TGTGCCAGCGGGGGCAGCACCTACGAGCAGTACTTC.

The chain combines TRBV6-4 with TRBJ2-2; D gene ambiguous. V was shortened by 1 base and J by 6 bases, with 3 bases between the two germline ends. Germline CDR1 is MRHNA and CDR2 is SNTAGT. The CDR3 loop spans 12 amino acids. The CDR3 is CASSDYSGELFF. The DNA for the CDR3 is TGTGCCAGCAGTGACTATTCCGGGGAGCTGTTTTTT.

V usage is TRBV5-6 and J usage is TRBJ1-4; possibly TRBD1 for D (5 bases). The CDR3 covers 14 residues. Deletions cut 2 bases from V and 5 bases from J, with 10 bases between. Per the germline V gene, CDR1 is SGHDT and CDR2 is YYEEEE. CDR3 amino acids: CASSLGTVNEKLFF. CDR3 bases: TGTGCCAGCAGCTTAGGGACGGTAAATGAAAAACTGTTTTTT.

The V call is TRBV6-5, the J call TRBJ2-1; 10 bases are shared with TRBD2. J gave up 1 base and V 6 bases, and 3 bases lay outside the gene matches. There are 15 residues in the CDR3. Germline V gene data show CDR1 as MNHEY and CDR2 as SVGAGI. In DNA form, the CDR3 reads TGTGCCAGCAGGACAGCGGGGGGGTCCTACAATGAGCAGTTCTTC. Protein product: CASRTAGGSYNEQFF.

This chain connects TRBV7-2 to TRBJ1-6; TRBD1 matches 9 bases. Germline V gene data show CDR1 as SGHTA and CDR2 as FQGNSA. The CDR3 has 14 residues. Trimming removed 1 base from V and 15 bases from J; junction bases left unmatched: 7. DNA for the CDR3: TGTGCCAGCAGCTTAGGGGACAGGGTACCTCTCCTCCACTTT. Protein sequence: CASSLGDRVPLLHF.

CDR3 sequence reads: CACPGRGDTDTQYF. CDR3 bases: TGTGCCTGCCCCGGGAGGGGGGACACAGATACGCAGTATTTT. This sequence joins TRBV30 and TRBJ2-3; TRBD2 matches at 8 bases. The ends lost 6 bases at V and 2 bases at J; junction bases unmatched: 7. The CDR3 contains 14 residues. Germline-derived CDR1 and CDR2 are GTSNPN and SVGIG (reference sequence).

The chain combines TRBV6-6 with TRBJ2-3; D possibly corresponds to TRBD2 (5 bases). The germline CDR1 and CDR2 sequences are MNHNY and SVGAGI (reference sequence). The CDR3 sequence is 13 residues long. V was cut by 4 bases and J by 1 base, with 6 bases left in between. This chain's CDR3 is CASSFGGTDTQYF. The CDR3 DNA sequence: TGTGCCAGCAGTTTCGGGGGCACAGATACGCAGTATTTT.

This rearrangement joins TRBV11-2 to TRBJ2-1; 7 bases fit TRBD2. The CDR3 has 17 amino acids. V shed 1 base and J 0 bases; nucleotides not matched to a gene: 6. The V gene's germline CDR1 is SGHAT and CDR2 FQNNGV. The CDR3 sequence is CASSLGLAASSYNEQFF. The CDR3 DNA follows: TGTGCCAGCAGCTTAGGGCTAGCGGCTAGCTCCTACAATGAGCAGTTCTTC.

The chain recombines TRBV7-8 with TRBJ2-7; maybe TRBD2 (6 bases). The germline V gene encodes CDR1 SGHVS and CDR2 FQNEAQ. This CDR3 has 13 amino acids. V lost 5 bases to trimming and J lost 7 bases, with 15 bases between them. CDR3 sequence reads: CASSLSMGGEQYF. In DNA, the CDR3 is TGTGCCAGCAGCCTTAGCATGGGGGGTGAGCAGTACTTC.

The gene calls are TRBV10-3 and TRBJ2-2, with a weak D call TRBD2 (5 bases). The CDR3 totals 16 residues. V shed 0 bases and J shed 5 bases, with 13 bases lying between them. Per germline, CDR1 ENHRY and CDR2 SYGVKD. This CDR3 reads CAISESVGVGTGELFF. The CDR3 nucleotides read TGTGCCATCAGTGAGTCTGTCGGGGTAGGGACCGGGGAGCTGTTTTTT.

The chain recombines TRBV5-1 with TRBJ2-3; no reliable D call. Trimming took 0 bases from V and 6 from J, leaving 14 bases between them. CDR1 SGHRS and CDR2 YFSETQ come from the germline V gene. The CDR3 is 15 amino acids. The CDR3 sequence is CASSLALNPGDTQYF. DNA for the CDR3: TGCGCCAGCAGCTTGGCTCTAAACCCTGGGGATACGCAGTATTTT.

The rearrangement joins TRBV5-4 to TRBJ1-1, with D perhaps TRBD1 (6 bases). CDR1 is SGHNT and CDR2 is YYREEE in the germline V gene (reference sequence). The CDR3 length is 14 residues. Trimming cost V 3 bases and J 1 base, with 10 bases left between them. CDR3 sequence reads: CASSWDTANTEAFF. Written as DNA, the CDR3 is TGTGCCAGCAGCTGGGACACGGCGAACACTGAAGCTTTCTTT.

The chain combines TRBV28 with TRBJ2-3; 7 bases align to TRBD1. V was pared by 5 bases and J by 0 bases, with 8 bases of the junction left unmatched. The CDR3 is 16 amino acids. Germline assignment: CDR1 MDHEN and CDR2 SYDVKM. The CDR3 spells CASSEGTAASTDTQYF. As DNA, the CDR3 is TGTGCCAGCAGTGAGGGGACAGCTGCTAGCACAGATACGCAGTATTTT.

This chain connects TRBV5-1 to TRBJ2-3; D tentatively reads TRBD1 or TRBD2 (5 bases each). The germline V and J ends were trimmed by 0 bases and 4 bases, with 12 bases remaining between them. In germline, CDR1 is SGHRS, CDR2 YFSETQ. This CDR3 spans 15 amino acids. CDR3 coding DNA: TGCGCCAGCAGCTTGGGAGGGGACCGCGCAGATACGCAGTATTTT. Translating it yields CASSLGGDRADTQYF.

The CDR3: CASTPSGLASAYEQYF. The DNA for the CDR3 is TGTGCCAGCACCCCCTCCGGACTAGCGTCCGCCTACGAGCAGTACTTC. The J gene is TRBJ2-7, the V gene TRBV27; 9 nucleotides agree with TRBD2. The V gene end was trimmed by 7 bases and the J gene end by 2 bases; junction bases not matched to a gene: 12. Germline CDR1 and CDR2: MNHEY and SMNVEV (reference sequence). The CDR3 has 16 residues.

The V and J genes are TRBV7-8 and TRBJ2-5; TRBD2 matches 9 bases. The V gene's germline CDR1 is SGHVS and CDR2 FQNEAQ. The V gene end was trimmed by 6 bases and the J gene end by 1 base; junction bases not matched to a gene: 18. CDR3 length: 19 amino acids. The CDR3 protein is CASRRGAGGFSPTQETQYF. CDR3 nucleotide sequence: TGTGCCAGCAGGAGAGGGGCGGGAGGGTTTAGCCCGACCCAAGAGACCCAGTACTTC.

CDR3 region: CASSYAGGGYGYTF. CDR3 coding DNA: TGTGCCAGCAGTTACGCAGGGGGTGGCTATGGCTACACCTTC. This sequence joins TRBV6-6 and TRBJ1-2; 7 bases match TRBD1. The ends lost 2 bases at V and 4 bases at J; junction bases unmatched: 4. This CDR3 has 14 residues. Germline lookup yields CDR1 MNHNY and CDR2 SVGAGI (reference sequence).

This clone was recorded once. The rearrangement uses TRBV5-1 and TRBJ2-3, with 14 nucleotides matching TRBD2. Trimming at V came to 4 bases and at J to 2 bases, leaving 6 bases not matched to a gene. The germline gives CDR1 SGHRS, CDR2 YFSETQ. CDR3 size: 17 residues. The CDR3 spells CASSAGLAGVITDTQYF. The CDR3 DNA reads TGCGCCAGCAGCGCGGGACTAGCGGGAGTGATCACAGATACGCAGTATTTT.

The chain recombines TRBV5-4 with TRBJ2-5; TRBD2 matches at 13 bases. This CDR3 spans 14 amino acids. The germline V gene has CDR1 SGHNT and CDR2 YYREEE (reference sequence). V was pared by 7 bases and J by 5 bases, with 5 bases of the junction left unmatched. The CDR3: CASGLAGVTETQYF. The CDR3, as DNA: TGTGCCAGCGGACTAGCGGGAGTTACGGAGACCCAGTACTTC.

The V call is TRBV2, the J call TRBJ1-2; D call uncertain. Trimming removed 2 bases at V and 4 bases at J, with 8 bases between. This CDR3 comprises 13 residues. Germline CDR1 and CDR2: SNHLY and FYNNEI. For the CDR3, the DNA is TGTGCCAGCAGTGAAAATGGTGGCTATGGCTACACCTTC. Amino acids: CASSENGGYGYTF.

The V call is TRBV18, the J call TRBJ2-3, with 13 bases fitting TRBD2. Per germline, CDR1 KGHSH and CDR2 LQKENI. The CDR3 contains 16 residues. The trim removed 1 base at V and 8 bases at J, leaving 6 bases unmatched. The CDR3, as DNA: TGTGCCAGCTCACCACGCACTAGCGGGAGGGGTCGTACGCAGTATTTT. Its protein product is CASSPRTSGRGRTQYF. Complete variable domain (other parts from reference TRBV18 and TRBJ2-3): NAGVMQNPRHLVRRRGQEARLRCSPMKGHSHVYWYRQLPEEGLKFMVYLQKENIIDESGMPKERFSAEFPKEGPSILRIQQVVRGDSAAYFCASSPRTSGRGRTQYFGPGTRLTVL.

This chain connects TRBV9 to TRBJ1-2, with a weak D call TRBD1 (5 bases). The germline V and J ends were trimmed by 3 bases and 8 bases, with 17 bases remaining between them. Looked up from germline, CDR1 is SGDLS and CDR2 is YYNGEE. The CDR3 is 14 residues long. The CDR3: CASSGTRQGRGYTF. The CDR3, as DNA: TGTGCCAGCAGCGGAACTCGGCAGGGCCGAGGCTACACCTTC.

The chain couples TRBV5-1 to TRBJ1-2, with D possibly being TRBD1 (6 bases). V lost 0 bases to trimming and J lost 8 bases, with 17 bases between them. The CDR3 sequence is 15 residues long. Germline CDR1 reads SGHRS; CDR2 reads YFSETQ. CDR3 sequence (DNA): TGCGCCAGCAGCTTGGATGTGCGGGGGCGGGACGGCTACACCTTC. It encodes CASSLDVRGRDGYTF.

The genes are TRBV7-8 and TRBJ1-1, with D possibly being TRBD1 (5 bases). Germline-derived CDR1 and CDR2 are SGHVS and FQNEAQ. Deletions cut 4 bases from V and 3 bases from J, with 18 bases between. CDR3 length: 16 amino acids. The DNA for the CDR3 is TGTGCCAGCAGCTCGCGGGACGCCTATACGCACACTGAAGCTTTCTTT. As protein: CASSSRDAYTHTEAFF.

The rearrangement joins TRBV6-6 to TRBJ2-7; 11 positions match TRBD1. This CDR3 region has 16 residues. V trimming: 6 bases; J trimming: 4 bases; junction bases outside the gene matches: 11. The germline V gene has CDR1 MNHNY and CDR2 SVGAGI (reference sequence). As DNA, the CDR3 is TGTGCCAGCAGATCCTCTCGGGGGACAGGGGGTTACGAGCAGTACTTC. Residues: CASRSSRGTGGYEQYF.

On this clone itself: The identical CDR3 is also encoded by other nucleotide sequences in the sample. The rearrangement links TRBV5-1 to TRBJ2-5; D uncertain. This CDR3 is built from 14 residues. V was trimmed by 0 bases and J by 4 bases, leaving 10 bases between them. Per germline, CDR1 SGHRS and CDR2 YFSETQ. CDR3 amino acids: CASSLAQASETQYF. DNA for the CDR3: TGCGCCAGCAGCTTGGCCCAGGCCTCAGAGACCCAGTACTTC.

The CDR3 loop reads CASSRLTSGSYNEQFF. Here the CDR3 DNA reads TGTGCCAGCAGCCGCCTCACTAGCGGGAGTTACAATGAGCAGTTCTTC. V gene TRBV11-2 combines with J gene TRBJ2-1, with TRBD2 identical over 11 bases. Germline lookup yields CDR1 SGHAT and CDR2 FQNNGV. The CDR3 has 16 amino acids. Trimming took 5 bases from V and 4 from J; bases not matched to a gene: 7.

The chain carries TRBV18 and TRBJ2-5; weak D call: TRBD2 (6 bases). The germline gives CDR1 KGHSH, CDR2 LQKENI. V was trimmed by 4 bases and J by 1 base, leaving 10 bases between them. CDR3 length equals 14 residues. Written as DNA, the CDR3 is TGTGCCAGCTCACGAGCTAGCGCCCAAGAGACCCAGTACTTC. This encodes CASSRASAQETQYF. The variable domain in full, completed from reference TRBV18 and TRBJ2-5, reads NAGVMQNPRHLVRRRGQEARLRCSPMKGHSHVYWYRQLPEEGLKFMVYLQKENIIDESGMPKERFSAEFPKEGPSILRIQQVVRGDSAAYFCASSRASAQETQYFGPGTRLLVL.